These T cell receptor beta chains were read from a single sample in a study of T-cell reconstitution after alpha-beta-depleted transplantation in children. TCRdb fed the PCR reads into MiXCR, producing one record per CDR3 protein. The sample holds 500,000 to 600,000 distinct CDR3 sequences, approximately 32% seen once. Sequencing was performed on PBMCs from the stem cell graft donor, taken from the stem cell graft. Receptors originate from a human donor who donated a stem cell graft to a child with aplastic anemia. Each CDR3 is given with its conserved first and last residue. D genes are given only for firm matches. A clone size is listed for some rows: how often the clone was seen (once, few, many), or a class if it is expanded.

cdr3_nt: TGCGCCAGCAGCGGTGAGGGGACTAGCGTCGGCAATGAGCAGTTCTTC; cdr3_aa: CASSGEGTSVGNEQFF; j_call: TRBJ2-1; v_call: TRBV5-1; clone_size: few; d_call: TRBD2; cdr3_length: 16
cdr3_nt: TGTGCCAGCAGTGAACGATACACTGAAGCTTTCTTT; cdr3_aa: CASSERYTEAFF; j_call: TRBJ1-1; v_call: TRBV25-1; clone_size: few; d_call: NA; cdr3_length: 12
cdr3_nt: TGTGCCAGCAGCGTAGATCCGGGCACCTCCTACGAGCAGTACTTC; cdr3_aa: CASSVDPGTSYEQYF; j_call: TRBJ2-7; v_call: TRBV9; clone_size: NA; d_call: NA; cdr3_length: 15
cdr3_nt: TGCAGTGCTAGAGTGGTAGCGGGAGAGGGCTACAATGAGCAGTTCTTC; cdr3_aa: CSARVVAGEGYNEQFF; j_call: TRBJ2-1; v_call: TRBV20-1; clone_size: NA; d_call: TRBD2; cdr3_length: 16
cdr3_nt: TGTGCCAGCAGTGAGAGCGGGAGGGAGTACGAGCAGTACTTC; cdr3_aa: CASSESGREYEQYF; j_call: TRBJ2-7; v_call: TRBV7-9; clone_size: few; d_call: TRBD2; cdr3_length: 14
cdr3_nt: TGCAGTGCTAGAGATAGAATCCGTGACTTGAGGTCTAGCACAGATACGCAGTATTTT; cdr3_aa: CSARDRIRDLRSSTDTQYF; j_call: TRBJ2-3; v_call: TRBV20-1; clone_size: few; d_call: NA; cdr3_length: 19
cdr3_nt: TGTGCCAGCAGGGGGATGTCGGGTCAGCCCCAGCATTTT; cdr3_aa: CASRGMSGQPQHF; j_call: TRBJ1-5; v_call: TRBV12-3/TRBV12-4; clone_size: NA; d_call: NA; cdr3_length: 13
cdr3_nt: TGTGCCAGCAGCTTACTACTGGGAGATACGCAGTATTTT; cdr3_aa: CASSLLLGDTQYF; j_call: TRBJ2-3; v_call: TRBV7-9; clone_size: NA; d_call: NA; cdr3_length: 13
cdr3_nt: TGCAGTGCTAGATTATACAGGGGGCGAAATGAAAAACTGTTTTTT; cdr3_aa: CSARLYRGRNEKLFF; j_call: TRBJ1-4; v_call: TRBV20-1; clone_size: NA; d_call: TRBD1; cdr3_length: 15
cdr3_nt: TGTGCCAGCAGCTCGACAGGGGGGCTTCAAGAGACCCAGTACTTC; cdr3_aa: CASSSTGGLQETQYF; j_call: TRBJ2-5; v_call: TRBV7-2; clone_size: few; d_call: TRBD1; cdr3_length: 15
cdr3_nt: TGCGCCAGCAACCAGCGGTCCGAGGATACGCAGTATTTT; cdr3_aa: CASNQRSEDTQYF; j_call: TRBJ2-3; v_call: TRBV5-1; clone_size: NA; d_call: NA; cdr3_length: 13
cdr3_nt: TGCGCCAGCGGTCAACTTGGAGAGGGCTATGGCTACACCTTC; cdr3_aa: CASGQLGEGYGYTF; j_call: TRBJ1-2; v_call: TRBV5-1; clone_size: NA; d_call: NA; cdr3_length: 14
cdr3_nt: TGTGCCAGCAGCAATCGGACAGGGCCCTGGGAGTGGACCGGGGAGCTGTTTTTT; cdr3_aa: CASSNRTGPWEWTGELFF; j_call: TRBJ2-2; v_call: TRBV5-4; clone_size: once; d_call: TRBD1; cdr3_length: 18
cdr3_nt: TGTGCCAGCAGCTTGAGGACCCTTCCCTACAATGAGCAGTTCTTC; cdr3_aa: CASSLRTLPYNEQFF; j_call: TRBJ2-1; v_call: TRBV5-5; clone_size: few; d_call: NA; cdr3_length: 15
cdr3_nt: TGTGCCAGCAGTTTAGGTCGGGGGCGCGGCTATGGCTACACCTTC; cdr3_aa: CASSLGRGRGYGYTF; j_call: TRBJ1-2; v_call: TRBV12-3/TRBV12-4; clone_size: NA; d_call: NA; cdr3_length: 15
cdr3_nt: TGTGCCAGCAGCCGACGACAGGGGGCTGAATACGAGCAGTACTTC; cdr3_aa: CASSRRQGAEYEQYF; j_call: TRBJ2-7; v_call: TRBV12-3/TRBV12-4; clone_size: NA; d_call: TRBD1; cdr3_length: 15
cdr3_nt: TGTGCCAGCAGCTCGCTGGGGACAGCGAACACCGGGGAGCTGTTTTTT; cdr3_aa: CASSSLGTANTGELFF; j_call: TRBJ2-2; v_call: TRBV7-6; clone_size: few; d_call: TRBD1; cdr3_length: 16
cdr3_nt: TGTGCCAGCAGCGTAGAAGGGTCTTCCTCCTACGAGCAGTACTTC; cdr3_aa: CASSVEGSSSYEQYF; j_call: TRBJ2-7; v_call: TRBV9; clone_size: few; d_call: NA; cdr3_length: 15
cdr3_nt: TGTGCCAGCAGCCGTGGGAGACAGGGCCCTAGGGAGCAGTACTTC; cdr3_aa: CASSRGRQGPREQYF; j_call: TRBJ2-7; v_call: TRBV3-1; clone_size: NA; d_call: TRBD1; cdr3_length: 15
cdr3_nt: TGTGCCAGCAGCACCTCGGGCAGCCCTTTTATGGATACGCAGTATTTT; cdr3_aa: CASSTSGSPFMDTQYF; j_call: TRBJ2-3; v_call: TRBV7-9; clone_size: NA; d_call: NA; cdr3_length: 16
cdr3_nt: TGCGCCAGCAGGAGGGCAGGGGGTAGAGGCGGACAAGAGACCCAGTACTTC; cdr3_aa: CASRRAGGRGGQETQYF; j_call: TRBJ2-5; v_call: TRBV10-2; clone_size: few; d_call: TRBD1; cdr3_length: 17
cdr3_nt: TGTGCCATAGGACTAGCGGGATCGGGGGAGCAGTTCTTC; cdr3_aa: CAIGLAGSGEQFF; j_call: TRBJ2-1; v_call: TRBV19; clone_size: NA; d_call: TRBD2; cdr3_length: 13
cdr3_nt: TGTGCCTGGAGGACAGGCTACGAGCAGTACTTC; cdr3_aa: CAWRTGYEQYF; j_call: TRBJ2-7; v_call: TRBV30; clone_size: few; d_call: NA; cdr3_length: 11
cdr3_nt: TGCGCCAGCAGCATGCAACAGGACCTGAACACTGAAGCTTTCTTT; cdr3_aa: CASSMQQDLNTEAFF; j_call: TRBJ1-1; v_call: TRBV5-1; clone_size: few; d_call: NA; cdr3_length: 15
cdr3_nt: TGTGCCAGCAGCGACGGTCTCCCCCCATACGAGCAGTACTTC; cdr3_aa: CASSDGLPPYEQYF; j_call: TRBJ2-7; v_call: TRBV6-2/TRBV6-3; clone_size: few; d_call: NA; cdr3_length: 14
cdr3_nt: TGTGCCAGCAGAAAGGACTGGAACACTGAAGCTTTCTTT; cdr3_aa: CASRKDWNTEAFF; j_call: TRBJ1-1; v_call: TRBV5-5; clone_size: few; d_call: NA; cdr3_length: 13
cdr3_nt: TGCAGTGCTAGAGATCCGGGAGGGGGACGGTCAAGGGGCTATGGCTACACCTTC; cdr3_aa: CSARDPGGGRSRGYGYTF; j_call: TRBJ1-2; v_call: TRBV20-1; clone_size: few; d_call: NA; cdr3_length: 18
cdr3_nt: TGCAGTGCTACGACAGGGGATAATTCACCCCTCCACTTT; cdr3_aa: CSATTGDNSPLHF; j_call: TRBJ1-6; v_call: TRBV20-1; clone_size: NA; d_call: TRBD1; cdr3_length: 13
cdr3_nt: TGTGCCAGCAGCCTGTTGGTCGGCGGAGCCCCTAGTGATGAGCAGTTCTTC; cdr3_aa: CASSLLVGGAPSDEQFF; j_call: TRBJ2-1; v_call: TRBV5-5; clone_size: NA; d_call: NA; cdr3_length: 17
cdr3_nt: TGCGCCAGCAGCCCTGAGGACAGGGCGCGGGAGACCCAGTACTTC; cdr3_aa: CASSPEDRARETQYF; j_call: TRBJ2-5; v_call: TRBV4-3; clone_size: NA; d_call: TRBD1; cdr3_length: 15
cdr3_nt: TGTGCCTGGAGTGTCTCTAGCCCGGGCGAGCAGTACTTC; cdr3_aa: CAWSVSSPGEQYF; j_call: TRBJ2-7; v_call: TRBV30; clone_size: NA; d_call: NA; cdr3_length: 13
cdr3_nt: TGTGCCAGCAGCTTGGTGGGTGGACTAGATCGGGATGAGCAGTTCTTC; cdr3_aa: CASSLVGGLDRDEQFF; j_call: TRBJ2-1; v_call: TRBV5-8; clone_size: NA; d_call: TRBD2; cdr3_length: 16
cdr3_nt: TGCGCCAGCAGCAACGACCCGGGACAGGGCGCCAATTCACCCCTCCACTTT; cdr3_aa: CASSNDPGQGANSPLHF; j_call: TRBJ1-6; v_call: TRBV5-1; clone_size: NA; d_call: TRBD1; cdr3_length: 17
cdr3_nt: TGTGCCAGCAGTCCTACCGGGACTCGGCCGGGGACCGGGGAGCTGTTTTTT; cdr3_aa: CASSPTGTRPGTGELFF; j_call: TRBJ2-2; v_call: TRBV7-2; clone_size: NA; d_call: NA; cdr3_length: 17
cdr3_nt: TGCAGCGTTGAACGGGGTCGGGACACTGAAGCTTTCTTT; cdr3_aa: CSVERGRDTEAFF; j_call: TRBJ1-1; v_call: TRBV29-1; clone_size: NA; d_call: NA; cdr3_length: 13
cdr3_nt: TGTGCCAGCCGTAGGGACGCCTGGACTAGCGGGAGACCAGATACGCAGTATTTT; cdr3_aa: CASRRDAWTSGRPDTQYF; j_call: TRBJ2-3; v_call: TRBV11-2; clone_size: few; d_call: TRBD2; cdr3_length: 18
cdr3_nt: TGTGCCGCGGGCCGGAACACCGGGGAGCTGTTTTTT; cdr3_aa: CAAGRNTGELFF; j_call: TRBJ2-2; v_call: TRBV24-1; clone_size: few; d_call: NA; cdr3_length: 12
cdr3_nt: TGTGCCACCAGCAGAGATCCCCAGACAGAGTTCACAGATACGCAGTATTTT; cdr3_aa: CATSRDPQTEFTDTQYF; j_call: TRBJ2-3; v_call: TRBV15; clone_size: NA; d_call: NA; cdr3_length: 17
cdr3_nt: TGTGCCAGCAGCTCCCAGGGAGGGGTAGTCACCGGGGAGCTGTTTTTT; cdr3_aa: CASSSQGGVVTGELFF; j_call: TRBJ2-2; v_call: TRBV9; clone_size: NA; d_call: TRBD2; cdr3_length: 16
cdr3_nt: TGTGCCAGCAGTTCGGACAGTAACAATCAGCCCCAGCATTTT; cdr3_aa: CASSSDSNNQPQHF; j_call: TRBJ1-5; v_call: TRBV12-3/TRBV12-4; clone_size: NA; d_call: NA; cdr3_length: 14
cdr3_nt: TGCAGCGTCGTACAGGGGGTCTACGAGCAGTACTTC; cdr3_aa: CSVVQGVYEQYF; j_call: TRBJ2-7; v_call: TRBV29-1; clone_size: few; d_call: TRBD1; cdr3_length: 12
cdr3_nt: TGTGCCAGCAGTGAGGACAGGGCCAACGTCCTGACTTTC; cdr3_aa: CASSEDRANVLTF; j_call: TRBJ2-6; v_call: TRBV6-1; clone_size: few; d_call: NA; cdr3_length: 13
cdr3_nt: TGTGCCAGCAGCCGACTAGCGGGAGGGGGCAGGGGGGAGAATGAGCAGTTCTTC; cdr3_aa: CASSRLAGGGRGENEQFF; j_call: TRBJ2-1; v_call: TRBV6-2/TRBV6-3; clone_size: NA; d_call: TRBD2; cdr3_length: 18
cdr3_nt: TGTGCCAGCAGCATGACTAGCGGTGGTTCCAGGGAGCTGTTTTTT; cdr3_aa: CASSMTSGGSRELFF; j_call: TRBJ2-2; v_call: TRBV11-3; clone_size: NA; d_call: TRBD2; cdr3_length: 15
cdr3_nt: TGCGCCAGCAGCCGCCAGGACAGGGGGCGTCTAAGTAGCACTGAAGCTTTCTTT; cdr3_aa: CASSRQDRGRLSSTEAFF; j_call: TRBJ1-1; v_call: TRBV5-1; clone_size: NA; d_call: TRBD1; cdr3_length: 18
cdr3_nt: TGTGCCAGCAGTTCCCGACATTTAGGCGTAGCGAACACTGAAGCTTTCTTT; cdr3_aa: CASSSRHLGVANTEAFF; j_call: TRBJ1-1; v_call: TRBV6-5; clone_size: NA; d_call: NA; cdr3_length: 17
cdr3_nt: TGTGCCAGCATCCCTGTCAACGAGCGGCGATCCTACAATGAGCAGTTCTTC; cdr3_aa: CASIPVNERRSYNEQFF; j_call: TRBJ2-1; v_call: TRBV7-9; clone_size: few; d_call: NA; cdr3_length: 17